A single T cell receptor beta chain is shown here with its context. Its specificity is not known. This sample was included in a study of CD8+CD57+ T cells in acquired aplastic anemia. Whole-study context: The average for DNA from sorted CD4+ and CD8+ cells was 2.5 to 4 ug. Study-wide results and limits: Overlap between patients and controls comprised 25 to 30 CD8+ CDR3 sequences.

V lost 2 bases and J lost 2; bases outside the gene matches: 4. CDR3 length: 15 residues. From germline, CDR1 is SGHDT and CDR2 YYEEEE. It was genomic DNA that served as the template for profiling TCR beta VDJ and CDR3. From the reads, TCRdb called clonotypes with MiXCR, one entry per CDR3 protein. This table holds 450,000 to 600,000 distinct CDR3 sequences, more than 25% found once. Only patients with CD8+CD57+ cell expansion on flow cytometry were chosen for sequencing. The clonotype comes from a human donor with aplastic anemia. The specimen sequenced was sorted CD4+, CD8+, or CD8+CD57+ T cells (not recorded which) from PBMCs. The chain combines TRBV5-6 with TRBJ1-2; 9 bases agree with TRBD1. CDR3 sequence: CASSFTGGMNYGYTF. Written as DNA, the CDR3 is TGTGCCAGCAGCTTCACAGGGGGCATGAACTATGGCTACACCTTC. The full variable domain, in which reference TRBV5-6 and TRBJ1-2 provide the parts outside the CDR3, is DAGVTQSPTHLIKTRGQQVTLRCSPKSGHDTVSWYQQALGQGPQFIFQYYEEEERQRGNFPDRFSGHQFPNYSSELNVNALLLGDSALYLCASSFTGGMNYGYTFGSGTRLTVV.